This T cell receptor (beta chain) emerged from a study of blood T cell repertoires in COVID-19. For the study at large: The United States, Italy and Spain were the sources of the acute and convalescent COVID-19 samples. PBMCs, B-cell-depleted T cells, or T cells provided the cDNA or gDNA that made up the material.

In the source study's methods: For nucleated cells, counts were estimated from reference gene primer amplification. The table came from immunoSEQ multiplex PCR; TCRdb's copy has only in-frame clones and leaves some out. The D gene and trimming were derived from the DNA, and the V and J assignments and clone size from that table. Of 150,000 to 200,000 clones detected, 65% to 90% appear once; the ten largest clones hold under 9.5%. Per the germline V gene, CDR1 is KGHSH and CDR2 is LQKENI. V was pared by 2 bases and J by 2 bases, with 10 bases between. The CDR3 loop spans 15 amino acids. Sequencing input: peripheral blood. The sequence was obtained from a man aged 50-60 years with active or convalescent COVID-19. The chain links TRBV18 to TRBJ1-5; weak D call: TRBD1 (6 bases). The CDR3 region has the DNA TGTGCCAGCTCACCAGGGGGGGCCGGCAATCAGCCCCAGCATTTT. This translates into CASSPGGAGNQPQHF.